This entry is about one T cell receptor (beta chain). Its antigen is currently unknown. This entry belongs to a study of OX40 agonist ivuxolimab in advanced cancers. Study information: Patients were dosed intravenously with ivuxolimab at 0.01 to 10 mg/kg every 2 weeks. Melanoma, hepatocellular carcinoma, head and neck or renal cell cancer occurred in dose-escalation patients. Past anti-PD-1, anti-PD-L1 or anti-CTLA-4 therapy was accepted, and 40% to 45% had received some.

Trimming removed 4 bases at V and 2 bases at J, with 23 bases between. CDR3 size: 18 residues. In germline, CDR1 is SGHTA, CDR2 FQGNSA. Study-level points and caveats: Also present in some nonresponders was a low level of normalized T-cell clonal expansion.

Sequencing was performed with immunoSEQ multiplex PCR; in TCRdb, only in-frame clones are kept and a portion is missing. The data contain tens of thousands of clones, around 94% of them seen just once; the ten biggest clones take up 15% to 17%. The chain has TRBV7-2 and TRBJ1-2; D gene ambiguous. This TCR derives from an adult with an advanced solid tumor such as melanoma, head and neck, liver or kidney cancer. The material sequenced was CD4+ or CD8+ T cells sorted from blood, taken in a trial of the OX40 agonist ivuxolimab. The CDR3 is CASSSPRTDLFQNYGYTF. The CDR3 DNA is TGTGCCAGCAGCTCTCCTCGGACGGACCTCTTTCAAAACTATGGCTACACCTTC.